This entry describes one T cell receptor (beta chain). The data were obtained in a study of CD8+ T cells in alopecia areata. Reverse transcribed after extraction, RNA yielded cDNA as the sequencing template. The table came from immunoSEQ multiplex PCR; TCRdb's copy has only in-frame clones and leaves some out. Among about 180,000 clones, 50% to 60% were seen once, and the ten largest hold roughly 14%. The source material was CD4+ T cells sorted from blood, sampled at week 0. This TCR derives from a human donor with alopecia areata.

The CDR3 nucleotides read TGCAGCGTCCAAGGGGTCTATGGCTACACCTTC. This translates into CSVQGVYGYTF. V is TRBV29-1 and J is TRBJ1-2; D may be TRBD1 (5 bases). The CDR3 sequence is 11 residues long. V lost 6 bases and J 4 bases, leaving 9 bases between the germline ends. Germline V lookup: CDR1 SQVTM, CDR2 ANQGSEA.